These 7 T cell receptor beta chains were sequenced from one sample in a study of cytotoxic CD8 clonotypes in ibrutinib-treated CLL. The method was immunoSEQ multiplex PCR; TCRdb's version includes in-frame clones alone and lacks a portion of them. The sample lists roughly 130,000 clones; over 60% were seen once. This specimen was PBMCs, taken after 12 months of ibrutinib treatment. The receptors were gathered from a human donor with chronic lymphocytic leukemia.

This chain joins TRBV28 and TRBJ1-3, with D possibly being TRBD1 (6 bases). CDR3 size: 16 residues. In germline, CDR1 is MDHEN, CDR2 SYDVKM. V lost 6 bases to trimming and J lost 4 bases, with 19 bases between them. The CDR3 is CASRETGLQTGNTIYF. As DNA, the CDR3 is TGTGCCAGCAGAGAAACAGGGCTCCAAACCGGAAACACCATATATTTT.

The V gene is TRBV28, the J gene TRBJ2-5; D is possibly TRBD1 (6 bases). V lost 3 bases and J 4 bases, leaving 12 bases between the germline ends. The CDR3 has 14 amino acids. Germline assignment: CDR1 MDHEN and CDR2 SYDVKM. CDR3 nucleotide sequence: TGTGCCAGCAGTTTTAGGGGGTTTGGAGAGACCCAGTACTTC. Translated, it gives CASSFRGFGETQYF.

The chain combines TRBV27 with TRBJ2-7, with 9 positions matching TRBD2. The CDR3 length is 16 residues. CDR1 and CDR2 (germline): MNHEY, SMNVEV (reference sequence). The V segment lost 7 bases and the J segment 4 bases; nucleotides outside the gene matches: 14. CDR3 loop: CASNPSGASGVYEQYF. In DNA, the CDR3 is TGTGCCAGCAACCCTTCGGGGGCTAGCGGGGTATACGAGCAGTACTTC.

CDR3 coding DNA: TGTGCCAGCAGCGTAGATCCGGGAGTAGAGACCCAGTACTTC. Translating gives CASSVDPGVETQYF. V usage is TRBV9 and J usage is TRBJ2-5; TRBD2 is a possible D gene (6 bases). This CDR3 comprises 14 residues. The V gene's germline CDR1 is SGDLS and CDR2 YYNGEE. Trimming left V 0 bases short and J 4 bases short, with 10 bases between. The full variable domain, with the rest looked up from reference TRBV9 and TRBJ2-5, is DSGVTQTPKHLITATGQRVTLRCSPRSGDLSVYWYQQSLDQGLQFLIQYYNGEERAKGNILERFSAQQFPDLHSELNLSSLELGDSALYFCASSVDPGVETQYFGPGTRLLVL.

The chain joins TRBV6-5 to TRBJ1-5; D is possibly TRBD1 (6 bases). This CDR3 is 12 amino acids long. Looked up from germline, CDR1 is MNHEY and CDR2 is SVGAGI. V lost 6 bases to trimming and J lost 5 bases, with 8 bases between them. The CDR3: CASSPGDQPQHF. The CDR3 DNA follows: TGTGCCAGCAGCCCAGGGGATCAGCCCCAGCATTTT.

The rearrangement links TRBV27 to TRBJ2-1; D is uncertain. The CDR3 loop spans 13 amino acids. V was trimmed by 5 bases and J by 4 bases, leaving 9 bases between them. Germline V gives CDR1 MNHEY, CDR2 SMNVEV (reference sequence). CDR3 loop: CASSPSRYNEQFF. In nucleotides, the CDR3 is TGTGCCAGCAGTCCCTCGAGGTACAATGAGCAGTTCTTC.

CDR3: CASSRGGLAGGWQTQYF. The CDR3 DNA sequence: TGTGCCAGCAGTCGCGGGGGACTAGCGGGAGGGTGGCAGACGCAGTATTTT. This sequence joins TRBV7-9 and TRBJ2-3; 16 positions match TRBD2. The CDR3 is made up of 17 amino acids. Trimming cost V 6 bases and J 9 bases; bases outside gene matches: 12. Germline V gives CDR1 SEHNR, CDR2 FQNEAQ (reference sequence).